This T cell receptor (beta chain) was profiled in a study of memory CD4+ T cells and cytomegalovirus serostatus. Study-level information: This sample comes from healthy Belgian adults, roughly nine CMV seropositive, around 26 seronegative.

The assay was immunoSEQ multiplex PCR, and TCRdb's table has in-frame clones only and misses some. The data hold approximately 61,000 clones, with 80% observed a single time. This clone was seen only once. Single viable CD3+CD4+CD8-CD45RO+ cells were sorted as the memory CD4+ T cells. CDR3 length equals 16 residues. Germline CDR1 and CDR2: MNHEY and SMNVEV (reference sequence). The V and J ends lost 4 bases and 3 bases respectively, with 19 bases between them. The sequencing input was memory CD4+ T cells from blood. The rearrangement uses TRBV27 and TRBJ2-7; possible D gene TRBD2, 6 bases. The TCR sequence derives from an adult in good health and CMV-seronegative. Some clones in this sample may be carry-over from other donors' samples. The CDR3 DNA reads as TGTGCCAGCAGTTCGGCCCCTAGCCGGGAGCGCTACGAGCAGTACTTC. Protein product: CASSSAPSRERYEQYF.